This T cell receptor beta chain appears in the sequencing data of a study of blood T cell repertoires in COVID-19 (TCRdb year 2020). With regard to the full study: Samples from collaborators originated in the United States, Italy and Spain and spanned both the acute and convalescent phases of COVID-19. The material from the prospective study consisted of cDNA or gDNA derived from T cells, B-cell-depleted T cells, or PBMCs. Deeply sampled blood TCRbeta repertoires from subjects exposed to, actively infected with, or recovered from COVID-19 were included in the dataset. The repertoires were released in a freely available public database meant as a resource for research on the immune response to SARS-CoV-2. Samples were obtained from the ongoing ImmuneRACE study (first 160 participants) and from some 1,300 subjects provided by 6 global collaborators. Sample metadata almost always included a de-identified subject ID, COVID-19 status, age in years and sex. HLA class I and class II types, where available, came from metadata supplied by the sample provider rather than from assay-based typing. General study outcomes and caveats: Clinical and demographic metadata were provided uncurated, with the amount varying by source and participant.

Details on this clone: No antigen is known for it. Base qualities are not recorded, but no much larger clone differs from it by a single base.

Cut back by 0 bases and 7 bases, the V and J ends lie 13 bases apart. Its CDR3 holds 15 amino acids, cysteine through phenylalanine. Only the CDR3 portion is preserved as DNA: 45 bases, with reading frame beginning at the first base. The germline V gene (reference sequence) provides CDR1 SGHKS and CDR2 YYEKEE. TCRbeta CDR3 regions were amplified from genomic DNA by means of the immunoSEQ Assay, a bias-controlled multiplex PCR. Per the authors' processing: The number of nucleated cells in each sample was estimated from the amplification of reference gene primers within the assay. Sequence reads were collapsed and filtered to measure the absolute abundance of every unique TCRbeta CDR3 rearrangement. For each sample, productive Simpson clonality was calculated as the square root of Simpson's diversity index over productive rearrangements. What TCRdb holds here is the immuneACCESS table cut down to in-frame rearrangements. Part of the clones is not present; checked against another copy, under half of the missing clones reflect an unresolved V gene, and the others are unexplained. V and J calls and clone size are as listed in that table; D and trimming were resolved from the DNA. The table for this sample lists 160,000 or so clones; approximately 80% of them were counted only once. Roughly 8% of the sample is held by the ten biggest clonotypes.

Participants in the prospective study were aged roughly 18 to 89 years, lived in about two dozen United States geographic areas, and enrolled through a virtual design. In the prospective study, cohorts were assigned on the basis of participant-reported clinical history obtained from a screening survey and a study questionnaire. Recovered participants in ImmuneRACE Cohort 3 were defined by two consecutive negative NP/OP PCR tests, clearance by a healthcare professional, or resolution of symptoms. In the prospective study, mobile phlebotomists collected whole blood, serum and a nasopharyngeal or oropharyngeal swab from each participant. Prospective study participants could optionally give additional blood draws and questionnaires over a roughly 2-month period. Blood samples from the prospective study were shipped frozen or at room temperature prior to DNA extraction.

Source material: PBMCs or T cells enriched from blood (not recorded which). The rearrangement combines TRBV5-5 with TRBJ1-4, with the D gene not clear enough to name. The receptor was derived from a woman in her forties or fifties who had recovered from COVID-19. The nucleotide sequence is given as TGTGCCAGCAGCTTGGGGCGGGGAGAAGGTGAAAAACTGTTTTTT. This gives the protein CASSLGRGEGEKLFF.